The subject of this entry is one TCR beta chain. Per the germline V gene, CDR1 is SGHRS and CDR2 is YFSETQ. The CDR3 covers 13 residues. Trimming left V 0 bases short and J 8 bases short, with 9 bases between. The run depth of the assay was deep. Using immunoSEQ multiplex PCR, the repertoire was profiled, and TCRdb retains in-frame clones only, with some absent. Among some 1.5 million clones listed, over 95% were seen once. A CD45RA+ naive subset and a CD45RA-negative memory subset were split from CD4+ cells. The sample is drawn from a study of shared clonotypes between healthy human individuals. Input material: naive CD4+ T cells sorted from blood. Specified subset: CD45RA+ positively selected. The V gene is TRBV5-1, the J gene TRBJ2-1; D is undetermined. This receptor was identified in a man aged 25-40 years in good health. DNA for the CDR3: TGCGCCAGCAGCTTGGTCCAGCCCGATGAGCAGTTCTTC. Amino acids: CASSLVQPDEQFF.